Below are 25 T cell receptor beta chains sequenced from a single sample in a study of blood T cells in healthy people across ages. It was with a sample-barcoded 5' primer and a J-beta primer mix that a second PCR of about 6 to 12 cycles was run. TCRdb processed the 5' RACE reads anew with MiXCR; each CDR3 protein has one entry. Of around 1,500,000 distinct CDR3 sequences listed, around 42% were seen once; the top ten hold roughly 7.7%. The sequenced material came from blood. These receptor sequences come from a woman younger than 35 in good health.

The gene calls are TRBV5-1 and TRBJ2-3, with D unclear. V was clipped by 4 bases and J by 0 bases, with 15 bases between them. The CDR3 has 16 amino acids. Germline-derived CDR1 and CDR2 are SGHRS and YFSETQ. CDR3: CASSMDLGISTDTQYF. In nucleotides, the CDR3 is TGCGCCAGCAGCATGGATTTAGGGATTAGCACAGATACGCAGTATTTT.

The table lists this clonotype with a few counts. The rearrangement joins TRBV6-6 to TRBJ1-2; 7 nucleotides align to TRBD1. Looked up from germline, CDR1 is MNHNY and CDR2 is SVGAGI (reference sequence). The CDR3 extends over 13 amino acids. With 6 bases clipped from V and 5 bases from J, the junction kept 6 bases outside the gene matches. This CDR3 is CASRPTGEYGYTF. The DNA of the CDR3 is TGTGCCAGCAGACCAACAGGGGAGTATGGCTACACCTTC.

The CDR3 DNA sequence: TGTGCCAGCAGTTTATCCACAGTGTTGAACACTGAAGCTTTCTTT. Encoded protein: CASSLSTVLNTEAFF. The chain employs TRBV27 and TRBJ1-1; D remains unclear. Trimming pared 0 bases from V and 0 bases from J, leaving 8 bases between. Per germline, CDR1 MNHEY and CDR2 SMNVEV (reference sequence). CDR3 length equals 15 residues.

About this clonotype itself: The junction does not match germline at one end; this may be a read error. The rearrangement links TRBV6-4 to TRBJ2-1; TRBD2 matches at 10 bases. The CDR3 contains 17 residues. The germline V gene has CDR1 MRHNA and CDR2 SNTAGT. The CDR3 coding sequence is TGTGCCAGCAGTGACAGAACCCGGACTAGCGGAAACAATGAGCAGTTTTTC. Its protein product is CASSDRTRTSGNNEQFF.

V gene TRBV7-9 combines with J gene TRBJ1-1; 11 nucleotides match TRBD1. CDR1 SEHNR and CDR2 FQNEAQ come from the germline V gene (reference sequence). J gave up 5 bases and V 6 bases, and 14 bases lay outside the gene matches. The CDR3 runs to 17 residues. The CDR3 bases are TGTGCCAGCAGTCCGGTGGGGACAGGGGGAGGTAGGACTGAAGCTTTCTTT. Translating it yields CASSPVGTGGGRTEAFF.

This clonotype was counted between two and nine times. The chain employs TRBV7-9 and TRBJ2-1; TRBD2 aligns across 12 bases. The germline V gene has CDR1 SEHNR and CDR2 FQNEAQ (reference sequence). J was trimmed by 1 base and V by 5 bases; bases with no gene match: 6. The CDR3 sequence is 17 residues long. CDR3 amino acids: CASSQTTSGRSYNEQFF. Here the CDR3 DNA reads TGTGCCAGCAGCCAGACGACTAGCGGGAGATCCTACAATGAGCAGTTCTTC.

This clonotype was seen more than once but under ten times. The chain uses TRBV6-4 and TRBJ1-5, with a tentative D call TRBD1 (5 bases). This CDR3 comprises 13 residues. Germline CDR1 MRHNA, CDR2 SNTAGT. Between the trimmed V and J ends, which lost 5 bases and 9 bases, there was a span of 14 bases. The CDR3 reads CASSIGEGLPQHF. DNA of the CDR3: TGTGCCAGCAGTATAGGGGAGGGGCTGCCCCAGCATTTT.

The rearrangement joins TRBV6-2 or TRBV6-3 to TRBJ2-5; D tentatively reads TRBD1 or TRBD2 (5 bases each). The J call may be faulty, since TRBJ2-7 better matches the DNA end. Per germline, CDR1 MNHEY and CDR2 SVGEGT. The CDR3 extends over 17 amino acids. The CDR3 protein is CASVDLASRRGHYEQYF. DNA of the CDR3: TGTGCCAGCGTCGACCTGGCTAGCAGACGAGGACACTACGAGCAGTACTTC.

In this sample, this clonotype turned up a few times. The chain couples TRBV6-5 to TRBJ2-1; 8 bases align to TRBD2. The CDR3 spans 17 residues. V was pared by 0 bases and J by 0 bases, with 4 bases of the junction left unmatched. Germline CDR1 and CDR2: MNHEY and SVGAGI. As DNA, the CDR3 is TGTGCCAGCAGTTACTCTGCCGGGAGGGGCTCCTACAATGAGCAGTTCTTC. Translating it yields CASSYSAGRGSYNEQFF.

A few counts support this clonotype. The rearrangement joins TRBV24-1 to TRBJ2-3, with no clear D. Germline V gives CDR1 KGHDR, CDR2 SFDVKD. The germline V and J ends were trimmed by 3 bases and 2 bases, with 8 bases remaining between them. The CDR3 totals 14 residues. CDR3 in amino acids: CATSDGVLTDTQYF. CDR3 sequence (DNA): TGTGCCACCAGTGATGGGGTCCTCACAGATACGCAGTATTTT.

The chain links TRBV3-1 to TRBJ2-7; D remains ambiguous. The V end lost 3 bases, the J end lost 6 bases, and 15 bases lay between the germline ends. This CDR3 region has 14 residues. In germline, CDR1 is LGHDT, CDR2 YNNKEL (reference sequence). Written as DNA, the CDR3 is TGTGCCAGCAGCCACTCTCAGGCAGGAAGCGAGCAGTACTTC. Its translation is CASSHSQAGSEQYF.

The chain has TRBV12-3 or TRBV12-4 and TRBJ2-7; 8 nucleotides align to TRBD2. The CDR3 covers 16 residues. Germline trimming cut 5 bases from V and 2 bases from J; bases unmatched to any gene: 11. CDR3 coding DNA: TGTGCCAGCAGTCTCCAGAGCGGGGGACCGACCTACGAGCAGTACTTC. Amino acids: CASSLQSGGPTYEQYF.

This clonotype was counted only a few times. This sequence joins TRBV29-1 and TRBJ2-3, with TRBD2 matching over 8 bases. The CDR3 has 13 residues. Germline lookup yields CDR1 SQVTM and CDR2 ANQGSEA. The V gene end was trimmed by 3 bases and the J gene end by 3 bases; junction bases not matched to a gene: 2. DNA of the CDR3: TGCAGCGTTGACGGGGGGGAGACAGATACGCAGTATTTT. Residues: CSVDGGETDTQYF.

The chain is built from TRBV20-1 and TRBJ2-3; TRBD1 matches at 7 bases. In germline, CDR1 is DFQATT, CDR2 SNEGSKA (reference sequence). CDR3 size: 13 residues. Losses at the gene ends were 8 bases for V and 6 bases for J; bases not matched to a gene: 11. In DNA, the CDR3 is TGCAGTACCATCCCGGGACAGTCGGATACGCAGTATTTT. This gives the protein CSTIPGQSDTQYF.

The chain links TRBV2 to TRBJ1-1; TRBD1 matches 7 bases. CDR3 size: 13 residues. CDR1 and CDR2 (germline): SNHLY, FYNNEI. V shed 4 bases, J shed 7 bases, and the junction held 6 bases outside the gene matches. Here the CDR3 DNA reads TGTGCCAGCAGTGTGGGGACAGCCTTTGAAGCTTTCTTT. Translated, it gives CASSVGTAFEAFF.

V usage is TRBV14 and J usage is TRBJ2-7; a possible D gene is TRBD1 (6 bases). Trimming shortened V by 2 bases and J by 3 bases, and 20 bases separated the two germline ends. This CDR3 has 17 residues. Germline CDR1 reads SGHDN; CDR2 reads FVKESK. The CDR3 here is CASSQLDRSLVDYEQYF. The CDR3 region has the DNA TGTGCCAGCAGCCAACTAGACAGGTCCCTCGTGGACTACGAGCAGTACTTC.

This clonotype was seen a handful of times. The genes are TRBV20-1 and TRBJ2-7, with 10 bases lining up with TRBD2. Germline-derived CDR1 and CDR2 are DFQATT and SNEGSKA (reference sequence). Trimming at V came to 1 base and at J to 2 bases, leaving 8 bases not matched to a gene. The CDR3 sequence is 16 residues long. The CDR3 sequence: CSARARTSGLPYEQYF. CDR3 DNA: TGCAGTGCTAGAGCCCGGACTAGCGGACTACCCTACGAGCAGTACTTC.

V is TRBV6-5 and J is TRBJ2-1; TRBD1 agrees at 7 bases. Germline V lookup: CDR1 MNHEY, CDR2 SVGAGI. This CDR3 has 14 residues. The CDR3 is CAARADRVAREQFF. Here the CDR3 DNA reads TGTGCAGCCAGGGCAGACAGGGTCGCGCGTGAGCAGTTCTTC.

J is TRBJ2-1 and V is TRBV5-1; D is uncertain. Germline V CDR1 and CDR2: SGHRS, YFSETQ. V was clipped by 1 base and J by 9 bases, with 8 bases between them. CDR3 length: 12 residues. CDR3 sequence: CASSLSPSEQFF. In DNA form, the CDR3 reads TGCGCCAGCAGCTTGTCACCCTCTGAGCAGTTCTTC.

This clonotype was counted a single time. This chain joins TRBV6-1 and TRBJ2-5, with TRBD2 identical over 9 bases. V lost 10 bases and J lost 11; bases outside the gene matches: 20. CDR1 is MNHNS and CDR2 is SASEGT in the germline V gene. This CDR3 has 15 residues. CDR3 nucleotides: TGTGCCACCAGCCTTAGCGGGGGTCTCTACAATGAGCAGTACTTC. Translating gives CATSLSGGLYNEQYF.

The J gene is TRBJ2-2, the V gene TRBV5-1; D possibly corresponds to TRBD2 (6 bases). The ends were cut back, 1 base at V and 3 bases at J, with 13 bases in the middle. This CDR3 has 16 residues. Germline CDR1 reads SGHRS; CDR2 reads YFSETQ. The CDR3 protein is CASSLFAGKDTGELFF. The DNA of the CDR3 is TGCGCCAGCAGCTTGTTCGCGGGAAAGGACACCGGGGAGCTGTTTTTT.

V gene TRBV7-9 combines with J gene TRBJ2-7; 8 bases are a match to TRBD2. V shed 5 bases, J shed 4 bases, and the junction held 7 bases outside the gene matches. The CDR3 loop spans 14 amino acids. The germline gives CDR1 SEHNR, CDR2 FQNEAQ (reference sequence). The CDR3 sequence is CASSVRSGSYEQYF. CDR3 DNA: TGTGCCAGCAGCGTTAGGAGCGGGAGTTACGAGCAGTACTTC.

A few counts support this clonotype. The chain joins TRBV7-9 to TRBJ2-5; D might be TRBD1 (5 bases). V shed 5 bases and J shed 0 bases, with 10 bases lying between them. The germline V gene has CDR1 SEHNR and CDR2 FQNEAQ (reference sequence). The CDR3 loop spans 14 amino acids. DNA of the CDR3: TGTGCCAGCAGCGTGACAGTGGACCAAGAGACCCAGTACTTC. Amino acid sequence: CASSVTVDQETQYF.

CDR3 DNA sequence: TGTGCCAGCAGCTTAGTCGGCCGACTCTCCTACAATGAGCAGTTCTTC. It is translated as CASSLVGRLSYNEQFF. The chain uses TRBV11-2 and TRBJ2-1; D is ambiguous. This CDR3 has 16 residues. V was shortened by 1 base and J by 0 bases, with 10 bases between the two germline ends. CDR1 is SGHAT, CDR2 FQNNGV, per germline.

The rearrangement uses TRBV12-3 or TRBV12-4 and TRBJ2-4, with 16 bases identical to TRBD2. V lost 6 bases to trimming and J lost 1 base; unmatched junction nucleotides: 6. The CDR3 sequence is 18 residues long. CDR3 amino acids: CASREGLAGGLAKNIQYF. The CDR3 bases are TGTGCCAGCAGGGAGGGACTAGCGGGAGGGTTGGCCAAAAACATTCAGTACTTC.